The T cell receptor (beta chain) under discussion was sequenced for a study of identical twins. Template switching created a universal primer site, and the cDNA included unique molecular identifiers. In TCRdb, the 5' RACE reads were re-called with MiXCR into one record per CDR3 protein. Of approximately 210,000 distinct CDR3 sequences listed, about 15% were seen once; the top ten hold about 38%. Study-wide results and caveats: The analysis was cross-sectional rather than longitudinal within donors.

In the case of this clonotype: What it binds is unknown.

V dropped 6 bases and J dropped 5 bases, with 18 bases sitting between them. CDR1 is SGHDT and CDR2 is YYEEEE in the germline V gene. The CDR3 is made up of 14 amino acids. Healthy Caucasians, and only they, were the donors. These data were also reused for a study on T cells expressing NK-cell markers.

The chain carries TRBV5-6 and TRBJ2-7, with D possibly TRBD1 on 6 matching bases. Sample: CD8+ T cells sorted from blood. The TCR comes from a woman aged 18-29 years in good health. The CDR3, as DNA: TGTGCCAGCATGAACCGGGACATTTACAACGAGCAGTACTTC. Translating gives CASMNRDIYNEQYF.